A selection of T cell receptor beta chains follows, all from one sample in a study of shared clonotypes between healthy human individuals. Data came from immunoSEQ multiplex PCR; TCRdb stores just in-frame clones and leaves some out. The table shows about 590,000 clones, with nearly 97% occurring only once. The material sequenced was naive CD8+ T cells sorted from blood. These receptors were obtained from a woman in her twenties or thirties in good health. Both conserved end residues are part of each CDR3. Fields, in order: V gene, clone size, J gene, D gene, CDR3 DNA, CDR3 protein. A D gene is named only where the DNA matches it firmly. Some rows mark clone size as missing; the rest say once, few, many or name a class of expanded clone.

TRBV29-1	NA	TRBJ2-1	NA	TGCACCCTGGGGAGCGGACCTGATGAGCAGTTCTTC	CTLGSGPDEQFF
TRBV14	NA	TRBJ2-2	NA	TGTGCCAGCAGCCAAGTAGGCTTAACCGGGGAGCTGTTTTTT	CASSQVGLTGELFF
TRBV19	NA	TRBJ2-1	NA	TGTGCCAGTAGTATCGGAGACATAGACAATGAGCAGTTCTTC	CASSIGDIDNEQFF
TRBV15	NA	TRBJ1-4	NA	TGTGCCACCAGCGACAGCGAGCCCGAACTGTTTTTT	CATSDSEPELFF
TRBV7-9	NA	TRBJ2-5	NA	TGTGCCAGCAGCTTAGGGCAGGGCCTCGAAGAGACCCAGTACTTC	CASSLGQGLEETQYF
TRBV30	NA	TRBJ2-7	NA	TGTGCCTGCCAAGCATGGGGCTCTTCCTACGAGCAGTACTTC	CACQAWGSSYEQYF
TRBV27	NA	TRBJ1-5	TRBD1	TGTGCCAGCAGTTTATCAGGGGGCGGCAATCAGCCCCAGCATTTT	CASSLSGGGNQPQHF
TRBV13	NA	TRBJ2-7	TRBD1	TGTGCCAGCAGCTTTTGGGGGACAGGCTCGTCCGAGCAGTACTTC	CASSFWGTGSSEQYF
TRBV11-2	NA	TRBJ2-7	TRBD2	TGTGCCAGCAGCTCCGGGGAGGGCGGCGACGAGCAGTACTTC	CASSSGEGGDEQYF
TRBV5-1	once	TRBJ2-5	NA	TGCGCCAGCAGCTTGGCCTCTAGACAGTTAGAGACCCAGTACTTC	CASSLASRQLETQYF
TRBV5-1	NA	TRBJ1-1	TRBD1	TGCGCCAGCAGCCCAACCGGGACAGTCATGAACACTGAAGCTTTCTTT	CASSPTGTVMNTEAFF
TRBV6-1	NA	TRBJ2-7	NA	TGTGCCAGCAGTGACTGGTCCTCCTACGAGCAGTACTTC	CASSDWSSYEQYF
TRBV2	NA	TRBJ1-4	NA	TGTGCCAGCAGTACCTGGGAAGCAAATGAAAAACTGTTTTTT	CASSTWEANEKLFF
TRBV5-1	once	TRBJ2-1	TRBD1	TGCGCCAGCAGCCCACCCCGGATAGGGGGCGGTTACAATGAGCAGTTCTTC	CASSPPRIGGGYNEQFF
TRBV28	NA	TRBJ1-5	NA	TGTGCCAGCAGTTTACTGCAGGCCGGTCAGCCCCAGCATTTT	CASSLLQAGQPQHF
TRBV27	NA	TRBJ2-2	NA	TGTGCCAGCAGTTTAATCGGGGGAAGGGTCACCGGGGAGCTGTTTTTT	CASSLIGGRVTGELFF
TRBV19	NA	TRBJ1-2	TRBD1	TGTGCCAGTAGTATAGATCTGGAGACAGGGTCGATGGGCTCCGTTGGCTACACCTTC	CASSIDLETGSMGSVGYTF
TRBV7-9	NA	TRBJ1-4	TRBD1	TGTGCCAGCAGTACACAGGGACAGGGGGGAGAAAAACTGTTTTTT	CASSTQGQGGEKLFF
TRBV11-2	NA	TRBJ2-7	TRBD2	TGTGCCAGCAGCTCCACCTCACTAGCGGGAGAGTTGTCTTACGAGCAGTACTTC	CASSSTSLAGELSYEQYF
TRBV7-8	NA	TRBJ2-7	TRBD2	TGTGCCAGCAGCCCGCGGGAGGCACTCTACGAGCAGTACTTC	CASSPREALYEQYF
TRBV27	NA	TRBJ1-5	NA	TGTGCCAGCAGTTTATTAGGGAGGAATCAGCCCCAGCATTTT	CASSLLGRNQPQHF
TRBV5-1	few	TRBJ1-5	NA	TGCGCCAGCAGCTTGATGGGTCATCAGCCCCAGCATTTT	CASSLMGHQPQHF
TRBV28	NA	TRBJ2-1	NA	TGTGCCAGCAGTTTAAGCAGAGACCCTTACAATGAGCAGTTCTTC	CASSLSRDPYNEQFF
TRBV28	NA	TRBJ2-7	TRBD2	TGTGCCAGCAAACTAGCGGGAGAGTCCTACGAGCAGTACTTC	CASKLAGESYEQYF